The 18 T cell receptor beta chains below all came from one sample that was sequenced in a study of cytomegalovirus exposure and HLA in healthy donors. 60 Vbeta and 13 Jbeta primers were used in PCR. Libraries were prepared by immunoSEQ multiplex PCR; TCRdb keeps only in-frame clonotypes and omits some of them. The table has around 150,000 clones, about 81% seen once; the top ten hold about 7.4%. The sample comprised PBMCs. The receptors stem from a woman aged 45-65 years in good health and CMV-seropositive.

The chain carries TRBV13 and TRBJ2-2; possible D gene TRBD2, 5 bases. Germline loops: CDR1 PRHDT, CDR2 FYEKMQ (reference sequence). This CDR3 has 12 amino acids. Between the trimmed V and J ends, which lost 7 bases and 6 bases, there was a span of 9 bases. The CDR3 sequence: CASNSGAGELFF. The CDR3 DNA is TGTGCCAGCAACTCCGGGGCCGGGGAGCTGTTTTTT.

The V and J genes are TRBV5-6 and TRBJ1-1; D possibly corresponds to TRBD1 (6 bases). The length of the CDR3 is 15 residues. With 2 bases removed from V and 3 bases from J, the gap between germline ends came to 14 bases. Germline values: CDR1 SGHDT, CDR2 YYEEEE. CDR3 DNA sequence: TGTGCCAGCAGCTTCCCACGGGAGGGGGACACTGAAGCTTTCTTT. Translating it yields CASSFPREGDTEAFF.

The chain couples TRBV5-1 to TRBJ2-5; 8 bases line up with TRBD1. The end of the DNA aligns better with TRBJ2-7, so the J call may be wrong. The germline gives CDR1 SGHRS, CDR2 YFSETQ. CDR3 size: 16 residues. This chain's CDR3 is CASSLHPGTGDNEQYF. CDR3 coding DNA: TGCGCCAGCAGCCTCCACCCCGGGACAGGAGATAACGAGCAGTACTTC.

The chain couples TRBV2 to TRBJ1-2; 9 bases are a match to TRBD1. V lost 3 bases to trimming and J lost 2 bases; unmatched junction nucleotides: 4. Germline V gene sequence: CDR1 SNHLY, CDR2 FYNNEI. The CDR3 runs to 15 residues. CDR3 nucleotide sequence: TGTGCCAGCAGTGAGGGGACAGGGTGGAACTATGGCTACACCTTC. Encoded protein: CASSEGTGWNYGYTF.

The rearrangement uses TRBV18 and TRBJ1-3, with 7 positions matching TRBD1. Per the germline V gene, CDR1 is KGHSH and CDR2 is LQKENI. With V trimmed by 6 bases and J by 2 bases, 4 bases remained unmatched. The CDR3 covers 14 residues. CDR3 region: CASSLDRAGNTIYF. CDR3 coding DNA: TGTGCCAGCTCCCTTGACAGGGCTGGAAACACCATATATTTT. The full variable domain, with the rest looked up from reference TRBV18 and TRBJ1-3, is NAGVMQNPRHLVRRRGQEARLRCSPMKGHSHVYWYRQLPEEGLKFMVYLQKENIIDESGMPKERFSAEFPKEGPSILRIQQVVRGDSAAYFCASSLDRAGNTIYFGEGSWLTVV.

This chain links TRBV6-5 with TRBJ2-1, with 9 positions matching TRBD2. V dropped 2 bases and J dropped 7; count of bases not matched to a gene: 6. The CDR3 covers 15 residues. From germline, CDR1 is MNHEY and CDR2 SVGAGI. This chain's CDR3 is CASSYAGGPGNEQFF. The CDR3 region has the DNA TGTGCCAGCAGTTACGCGGGAGGGCCAGGTAATGAGCAGTTCTTC.

This CDR3 is CASSLDRTSGGYGETQYF. CDR3 coding DNA: TGTGCCAGCAGCTTAGACAGGACTAGCGGGGGCTATGGGGAGACCCAGTACTTC. The chain is built from TRBV11-2 and TRBJ2-5; 13 nucleotides match TRBD2. The V gene end was trimmed by 0 bases and the J gene end by 5 bases; junction bases not matched to a gene: 9. The CDR3 spans 18 residues. The germline V gene has CDR1 SGHAT and CDR2 FQNNGV.

The rearrangement links TRBV12-5 to TRBJ1-2; D is undetermined. The V gene lost 0 bases and the J gene lost 3 bases, with 8 bases spanning the gap. The germline CDR1 and CDR2 sequences are LGHNT and FRNRAP. The CDR3 extends over 14 amino acids. CDR3 sequence: CASGLVAVDYGYTF. CDR3 in DNA: TGTGCTAGTGGTTTGGTCGCAGTGGACTATGGCTACACCTTC.

The chain links TRBV19 to TRBJ1-2, with a weak D call TRBD1 (5 bases). This CDR3 region has 14 residues. The V gene's germline CDR1 is LNHDA and CDR2 SQIVND (reference sequence). The germline V and J ends were trimmed by 7 bases and 3 bases, with 15 bases remaining between them. The CDR3 loop is CASTLSTVDYGYTF. CDR3 coding DNA: TGTGCCAGTACCCTATCGACAGTCGACTATGGCTACACCTTC. Combining the CDR3 with reference TRBV19 and TRBJ1-2 gives the whole variable domain DGGITQSPKYLFRKEGQNVTLSCEQNLNHDAMYWYRQDPGQGLRLIYYSQIVNDFQKGDIAEGYSVSREKKESFPLTVTSAQKNPTAFYLCASTLSTVDYGYTFGSGTRLTVV.

The CDR3 reads CASSLGGRWDSAPYGYTF. Here the CDR3 DNA reads TGTGCCAGCAGCTTAGGAGGGAGGTGGGACAGTGCCCCTTATGGCTACACCTTC. The rearrangement uses TRBV7-2 and TRBJ1-2; 7 bases are a match to TRBD1. The ends lost 1 base at V and 5 bases at J; junction bases unmatched: 16. CDR1 is SGHTA, CDR2 FQGNSA, per germline. The CDR3 length is 18 residues. The full variable domain, its missing parts supplied by reference TRBV7-2 and TRBJ1-2, is GAGVSQSPSNKVTEKGKDVELRCDPISGHTALYWYRQSLGQGLEFLIYFQGNSAPDKSGLPSDRFSAERTGGSVSTLTIQRTQQEDSAVYLCASSLGGRWDSAPYGYTFGSGTRLTVV.

The CDR3 loop reads CASSLVAGTSRTDTQYF. DNA of the CDR3: TGCGCCAGCAGCCTAGTAGCGGGGACCTCCCGCACAGATACGCAGTATTTT. The rearrangement uses TRBV4-3 and TRBJ2-3; TRBD2 aligns across 8 bases. The CDR3 is made up of 17 amino acids. V was pared by 4 bases and J by 1 base, with 10 bases of the junction left unmatched. Germline-derived CDR1 and CDR2 are LGHNA and YSLEER.

V usage is TRBV2 and J usage is TRBJ1-5; 11 nucleotides agree with TRBD1. V was pared by 8 bases and J by 5 bases, with 8 bases of the junction left unmatched. CDR1 is SNHLY and CDR2 is FYNNEI in the germline V gene. There are 15 residues in the CDR3. The CDR3 is CASAGQGAVYQPQHF. The CDR3 DNA reads TGTGCCAGCGCCGGACAGGGGGCCGTATATCAGCCCCAGCATTTT.

The chain couples TRBV7-9 to TRBJ2-5; TRBD2 agrees at 8 bases. V lost 3 bases to trimming and J lost 4 bases; unmatched junction nucleotides: 4. The germline V gene has CDR1 SEHNR and CDR2 FQNEAQ (reference sequence). This CDR3 has 14 amino acids. CDR3 nucleotide sequence: TGTGCCAGCAGCTTTGGCCTAGCGGGAGAGACCCAGTACTTC. This sequence encodes CASSFGLAGETQYF.

This clone was observed once. The chain uses TRBV14 and TRBJ1-2; weak D call: TRBD1 (6 bases). CDR3 size: 13 residues. CDR1 is SGHDN, CDR2 FVKESK, per germline. The V end was cut by 6 bases, the J end by 4 bases, with 12 bases between. CDR3 coding DNA: TGTGCCAGCAGTGGGGGCGCAGGCTATGGCTACACCTTC. It encodes CASSGGAGYGYTF.

This chain links TRBV30 with TRBJ2-1; D may be TRBD2 (6 bases). Trimming left V 4 bases short and J 7 bases short, with 11 bases between. The CDR3 spans 12 residues. From germline, CDR1 is GTSNPN and CDR2 SVGIG (reference sequence). The CDR3 nucleotides are TGTGCCTGGACCCGACTAGTGAATGAGCAGTTCTTC. Translation gives CAWTRLVNEQFF.

The chain links TRBV6-1 to TRBJ1-4; TRBD1 is a possible D gene (5 bases). The V end lost 7 bases, the J end lost 6 bases, and 15 bases lay between the germline ends. The CDR3 has 14 residues. Per germline, CDR1 MNHNS and CDR2 SASEGT. The CDR3 DNA reads TGTGCCAGCATTCGGACAATCGTCGATGAAAAACTGTTTTTT. This translates into CASIRTIVDEKLFF.

This chain joins TRBV5-1 and TRBJ2-3; 10 positions agree with TRBD2. Per the germline V gene, CDR1 is SGHRS and CDR2 is YFSETQ. The J segment lost 2 bases and the V segment lost 2 bases, leaving 2 bases of the junction unmatched. The CDR3 has 15 residues. In DNA, the CDR3 is TGCGCCAGCAGCTTAACTAGCGGGGCCACAGATACGCAGTATTTT. It specifies CASSLTSGATDTQYF. Full variable domain (rest looked up from reference TRBV5-1 and TRBJ2-3): KAGVTQTPRYLIKTRGQQVTLSCSPISGHRSVSWYQQTPGQGLQFLFEYFSETQRNKGNFPGRFSGRQFSNSRSEMNVSTLELGDSALYLCASSLTSGATDTQYFGPGTRLTVL.

In its sample, this clone was seen once. The rearrangement links TRBV19 to TRBJ1-3; the match to TRBD1 covers 8 bases. CDR3 length: 16 amino acids. The ends lost 6 bases at V and 0 bases at J; junction bases unmatched: 7. Germline-derived CDR1 and CDR2 are LNHDA and SQIVND (reference sequence). The CDR3 coding sequence is TGTGCCAGTAGCCAGGGGGCTTTCTTCTCTGGAAACACCATATATTTT. Protein: CASSQGAFFSGNTIYF.